This entry is about one T cell receptor delta chain. This likely came from a read error, as a far larger clone is one base away. Distinct nucleotide sequences in the sample also encode this CDR3. TCRdb made new clone calls on the RT-PCR reads using CATT. The data hold a few hundred delta-chain clones, with roughly 9% observed a single time. This specimen belongs to a study of gamma-delta T cells after stem cell transplantation. This clonotype originated in a human donor. It is not recorded whose cells these are; they may come from a transplant donor. Sequenced sample: gamma-delta T cells.

CDR3 DNA: TGTGCCTGTGACACCGTGCCTGGGGGAACTTCCCTTTACCCGGGAGTCGATAAACTCATCTTT. Its translation: CACDTVPGGTSLYPGVDKLIF. The chain uses TRDV2 and TRDJ1; 8 bases line up with TRDD3. The germline gives CDR1 GEAIGNYY, CDR2 EKD. CDR3 length equals 21 residues. The V segment lost 0 bases and the J segment 4 bases; nucleotides outside the gene matches: 24.